These 10 T cell receptor beta chains came from one sample sequenced in a study of blood T cells in healthy people across ages. A second about 7 to 11 cycle PCR used barcoded and J-beta primers. Via MiXCR, TCRdb re-called the 5' RACE reads, giving one row per CDR3 protein. Here the sample spans around 1,500,000 distinct CDR3 sequences, 28% being singletons. The specimen was blood. Receptors were obtained from a woman in her 30s in good health.

This clonotype showed up just a few times. The genes are TRBV4-3 and TRBJ2-1; D not resolved. Trimming cost V 5 bases and J 2 bases, with 13 bases left between them. Germline loops: CDR1 LGHNA, CDR2 YSLEER. CDR3 length equals 15 residues. In nucleotides, the CDR3 is TGCGCCAGCAGCTTGGGGTCGCTCGCCTACAATGAGCAGTTCTTC. It specifies CASSLGSLAYNEQFF.

This clonotype was picked up a small number of times. In nucleotides, the CDR3 is TGTACCACCCGGCTTGGGGTTGTTTCCACCCTTGGGCAGTTCTTC. This gives the protein CTTRLGVVSTLGQFF. V usage is TRBV6-1 and J usage is TRBJ2-1; D ambiguous. Germline CDR1 is MNHNS and CDR2 is SASEGT. The CDR3 consists of 15 residues.

This chain links TRBV5-1 with TRBJ2-4, with TRBD1 as a possible D gene (6 bases). This CDR3 region has 13 residues. Germline CDR1 reads SGHRS; CDR2 reads YFSETQ. The ends were cut back, 4 bases at V and 7 bases at J, with 12 bases in the middle. Written as DNA, the CDR3 is TGCGCCAGCAGCCACAGGGACGGGAACATTCAGTACTTC. This codes for CASSHRDGNIQYF.

In regard to this clonotype: A much larger clone sits a single nucleotide away, making a read error possible. V and J are TRBV20-1 and TRBJ2-1; 8 positions match TRBD2. Per the germline V gene, CDR1 is DFQATT and CDR2 is SNEGSKA (reference sequence). The V segment lost 1 base and the J segment 4 bases; nucleotides outside the gene matches: 6. The CDR3 totals 15 residues. In nucleotides, the CDR3 is TGCAGTGCTAGAGTCCGGGGCGGGGGGTACAATGAGCAGTTCTTC. Translation gives CSARVRGGGYNEQFF.

The table lists this clonotype with a few counts. The chain employs TRBV12-2 and TRBJ1-2; the listed D gene, TRBD1, was not tested against the DNA. TRBV12-2 is deemed a pseudogene. The CDR3 contains 16 residues. CDR3 coding DNA: TGTGCAAGTCGCTTACCCCGGGACAGGGGGCTTTATGGCTACACCTTC. It encodes CASRLPRDRGLYGYTF.

This clonotype has a count of ten or more. The chain links TRBV27 to TRBJ2-4, with D perhaps matching TRBD2 (5 bases). V lost 4 bases and J lost 4, with 8 bases in between. Germline-derived CDR1 and CDR2 are MNHEY and SMNVEV (reference sequence). The CDR3 contains 13 residues. The CDR3 sequence is CASSSGEKNIQYF. The CDR3 DNA follows: TGTGCCAGCAGTTCTGGGGAGAAAAACATTCAGTACTTC.

This clonotype was seen just once. The chain uses TRBV29-1 and TRBJ2-5, with 9 bases matching TRBD2. This CDR3 is built from 14 residues. After removal of 6 bases from V and 11 bases from J, the junction contained 16 bases not matched to a gene. The germline CDR1 and CDR2 sequences are SQVTM and ANQGSEA. Here the CDR3 DNA reads TGCAGCGTGTCTGTAGCGGGGGCATACAATGAGCAGTACTTC. It codes for CSVSVAGAYNEQYF.

The chain has TRBV3-1 and TRBJ1-2, with a tentative D call TRBD1 (5 bases). There are 15 residues in the CDR3. CDR1 LGHDT and CDR2 YNNKEL come from the germline V gene (reference sequence). V was clipped by 3 bases and J by 0 bases, with 11 bases between them. The CDR3 region has the DNA TGTGCCAGCAGCCAGACCGGGACGACTAACTATGGCTACACCTTC. It codes for CASSQTGTTNYGYTF.

The chain carries TRBV12-3 or TRBV12-4 and TRBJ2-3, with D tentatively TRBD1 or TRBD2 (5 bases each). The CDR3 loop spans 16 amino acids. Trimming pared 5 bases from V and 4 bases from J, leaving 19 bases between. The CDR3 spells CASSPSSRGAADTQYF. In DNA form, the CDR3 reads TGTGCCAGCAGTCCTTCTAGCAGAGGGGCGGCAGATACGCAGTATTTT.

J is TRBJ2-1 and V is TRBV7-6; 10 bases are shared with TRBD2. The CDR3 totals 15 residues. CDR1 and CDR2 from the germline V gene are SGHVS and FNYEAQ. Unmatched junction bases numbered 12, after V lost 7 bases and J lost 9 bases. The CDR3 region is CASTPSGGVSSEQFF. The CDR3 nucleotides read TGTGCCAGCACCCCTAGCGGGGGAGTCTCCAGTGAGCAGTTCTTC. Supplemented by reference TRBV7-6 and TRBJ2-1, the full variable domain reads GAGVSQSPRYKVTKRGQDVALRCDPISGHVSLYWYRQALGQGPEFLTYFNYEAQQDKSGLPNDRFSAERPEGSISTLTIQRTEQRDSAMYRCASTPSGGVSSEQFFGPGTRLTVL.